This paragraph reports one TCR beta chain. This sample is part of a study of technical replicates of blood from a few donors. The assay was immunoSEQ multiplex PCR, and TCRdb's table has in-frame clones only and misses some. The table records about 59,000 clones, roughly 89% of them present only once. This CDR3 is 15 amino acids long. Germline V lookup: CDR1 MNHEY, CDR2 SVGAGI. Trimming shortened V by 0 bases and J by 7 bases, and 12 bases separated the two germline ends. The specimen was PBMCs. This sequence originates from a human donor in good health. Some clones in this sample may be carry-over from other donors' samples. This rearrangement joins TRBV6-5 to TRBJ2-2, with no clear D. The CDR3 sequence: CASSYSNFYGGELFF. The CDR3 DNA reads TGTGCCAGCAGTTACTCGAACTTCTACGGCGGGGAGCTGTTTTTT.